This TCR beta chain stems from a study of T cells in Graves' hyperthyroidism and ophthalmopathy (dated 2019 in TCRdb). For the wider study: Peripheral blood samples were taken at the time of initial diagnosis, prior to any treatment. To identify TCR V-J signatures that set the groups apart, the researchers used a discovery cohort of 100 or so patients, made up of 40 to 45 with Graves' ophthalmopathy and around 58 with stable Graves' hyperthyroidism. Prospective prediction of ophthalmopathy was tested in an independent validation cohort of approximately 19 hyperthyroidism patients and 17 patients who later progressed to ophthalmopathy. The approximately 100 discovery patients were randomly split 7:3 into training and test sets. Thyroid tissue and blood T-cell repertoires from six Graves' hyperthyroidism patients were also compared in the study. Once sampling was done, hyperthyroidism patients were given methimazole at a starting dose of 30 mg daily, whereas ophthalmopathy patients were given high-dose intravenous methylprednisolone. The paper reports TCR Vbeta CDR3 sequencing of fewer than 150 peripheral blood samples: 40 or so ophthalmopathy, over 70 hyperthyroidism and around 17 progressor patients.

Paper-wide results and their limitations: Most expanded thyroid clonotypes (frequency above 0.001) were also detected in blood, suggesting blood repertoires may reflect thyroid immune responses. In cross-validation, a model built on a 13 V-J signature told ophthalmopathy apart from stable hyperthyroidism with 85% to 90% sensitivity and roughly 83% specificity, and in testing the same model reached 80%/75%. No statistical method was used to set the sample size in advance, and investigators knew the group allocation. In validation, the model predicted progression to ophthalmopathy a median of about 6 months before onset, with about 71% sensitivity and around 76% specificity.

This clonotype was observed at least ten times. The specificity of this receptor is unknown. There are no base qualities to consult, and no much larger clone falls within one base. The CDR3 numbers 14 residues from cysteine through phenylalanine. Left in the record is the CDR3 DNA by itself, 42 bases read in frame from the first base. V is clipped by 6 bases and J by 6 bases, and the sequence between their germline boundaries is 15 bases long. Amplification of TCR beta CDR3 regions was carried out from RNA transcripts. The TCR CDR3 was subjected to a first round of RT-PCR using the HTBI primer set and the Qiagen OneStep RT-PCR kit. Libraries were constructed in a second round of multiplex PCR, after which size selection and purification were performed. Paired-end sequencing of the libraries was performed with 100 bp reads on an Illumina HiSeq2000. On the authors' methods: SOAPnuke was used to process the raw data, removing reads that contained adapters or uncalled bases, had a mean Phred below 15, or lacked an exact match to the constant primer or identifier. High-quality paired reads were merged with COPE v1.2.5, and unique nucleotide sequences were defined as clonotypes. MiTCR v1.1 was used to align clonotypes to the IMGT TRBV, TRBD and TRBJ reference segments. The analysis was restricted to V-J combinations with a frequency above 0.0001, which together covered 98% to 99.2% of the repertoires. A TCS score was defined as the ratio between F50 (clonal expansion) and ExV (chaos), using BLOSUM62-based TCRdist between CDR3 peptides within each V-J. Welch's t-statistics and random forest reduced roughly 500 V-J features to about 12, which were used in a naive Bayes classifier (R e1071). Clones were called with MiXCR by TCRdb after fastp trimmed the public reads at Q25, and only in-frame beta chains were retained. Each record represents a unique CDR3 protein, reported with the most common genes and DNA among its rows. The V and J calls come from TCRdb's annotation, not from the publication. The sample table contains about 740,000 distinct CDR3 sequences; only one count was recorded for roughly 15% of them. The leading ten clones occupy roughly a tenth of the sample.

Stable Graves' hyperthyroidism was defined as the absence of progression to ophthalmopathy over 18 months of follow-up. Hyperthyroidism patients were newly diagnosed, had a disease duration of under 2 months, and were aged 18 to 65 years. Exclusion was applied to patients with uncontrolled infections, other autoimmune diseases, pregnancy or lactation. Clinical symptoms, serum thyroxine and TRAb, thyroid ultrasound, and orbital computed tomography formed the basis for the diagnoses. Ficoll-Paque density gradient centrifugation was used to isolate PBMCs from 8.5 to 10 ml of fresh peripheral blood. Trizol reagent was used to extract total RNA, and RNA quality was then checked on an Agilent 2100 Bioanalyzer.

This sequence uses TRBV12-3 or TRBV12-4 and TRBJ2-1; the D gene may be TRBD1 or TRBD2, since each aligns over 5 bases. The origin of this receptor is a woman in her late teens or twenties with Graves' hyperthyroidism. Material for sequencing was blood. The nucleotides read TGTGCCAGCAGCCTCCGGGACGCCGCCAATGAGCAGTTCTTC. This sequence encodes CASSLRDAANEQFF.